The next 24 T cell receptor beta chains were all read from a single sample in a study of T cells in Graves' hyperthyroidism and ophthalmopathy. RNA transcripts served as the template for amplifying TCR beta CDR3 regions. The HTBI set primed first-round TCR CDR3 RT-PCR. TCRdb processed the multiplex PCR reads anew with MiXCR; each CDR3 protein has one entry. This table holds hundreds of thousands of distinct CDR3 sequences, 17% found once. The source material was blood. These receptors were collected from a woman aged 18-29 years with Graves' ophthalmopathy.

For this clonotype: This may stem from a read error, because a much larger clone lies one nucleotide away. J is TRBJ1-5 and V is TRBV2; the D gene is possibly TRBD1 (6 bases). CDR1 and CDR2 (germline): SNHLY, FYNNEI. Trimming shortened V by 4 bases and J by 7 bases, and 14 bases separated the two germline ends. CDR3 length equals 14 residues. The CDR3 here is CASSVLRGDQPQHF. CDR3 sequence (DNA): TGTGCCAGCAGTGTTCTAAGGGGGGACCAGCCCCAGCATTTT.

This sequence joins TRBV7-9 and TRBJ1-1; D is undetermined. The CDR3 has 14 amino acids. Germline V gives CDR1 SEHNR, CDR2 FQNEAQ (reference sequence). The V gene lost 5 bases and the J gene lost 2 bases, with 12 bases spanning the gap. CDR3 coding DNA: TGTGCCAGCAGCCTGGACCACCGAAACACTGAAGCTTTCTTT. Its translation is CASSLDHRNTEAFF. Variable domain in full (rest from reference TRBV7-9 and TRBJ1-1): DTGVSQNPRHKITKRGQNVTFRCDPISEHNRLYWYRQTLGQGPEFLTYFQNEAQLEKSRLLSDRFSAERPKGSFSTLEIQRTEQGDSAMYLCASSLDHRNTEAFFGQGTRLTVV.

In this sample, this clonotype turned up once. The chain uses TRBV6-1 and TRBJ2-2, with 14 bases aligning to TRBD2. J was trimmed by 6 bases and V by 9 bases; bases with no gene match: 12. CDR3 length: 17 residues. Germline-derived CDR1 and CDR2 are MNHNS and SASEGT. CDR3 in amino acids: CASSGTSGSSGPGELFF. The CDR3, as DNA: TGTGCCAGTTCCGGGACTAGCGGGAGTAGTGGGCCCGGGGAGCTGTTTTTT.

This clonotype was found a few times. V gene TRBV7-9 combines with J gene TRBJ2-1; D might be TRBD1 (5 bases). CDR3 length: 15 amino acids. The germline gives CDR1 SEHNR, CDR2 FQNEAQ (reference sequence). V was pared by 0 bases and J by 6 bases, with 12 bases between. DNA of the CDR3: TGTGCCAGCAGCTTAGCGCTAAAACAGGCCAATGAGCAGTTCTTC. It codes for CASSLALKQANEQFF.

The gene calls are TRBV25-1 and TRBJ2-1; perhaps TRBD2 as D (6 bases). V shed 7 bases and J shed 4 bases, with 17 bases lying between them. The CDR3 is 15 amino acids. CDR1 MGHDK and CDR2 SYGVNS come from the germline V gene. In nucleotides, the CDR3 is TGTGCCAGCACCCCACCGACTAGGATTTACAATGAGCAGTTCTTC. Protein: CASTPPTRIYNEQFF. Looking up the rest from reference TRBV25-1 and TRBJ2-1 gives the full variable domain: EADIYQTPRYLVIGTGKKITLECSQTMGHDKMYWYQQDPGMELHLIHYSYGVNSTEKGDLSSESTVSRIRTEHFPLTLESARPSHTSQYLCASTPPTRIYNEQFFGPGTRLTVL.

This clonotype was detected ten times or more. The chain joins TRBV12-3 or TRBV12-4 to TRBJ2-3, with 10 bases fitting TRBD2. V trimming: 8 bases; J trimming: 6 bases; junction bases outside the gene matches: 8. The CDR3 sequence is 14 residues long. The CDR3 sequence is CASRRLAGADTQYF. Here the CDR3 DNA reads TGTGCCAGCCGACGGCTAGCGGGGGCTGATACGCAGTATTTT.

This chain links TRBV9 with TRBJ2-5; tentatively, D is TRBD2 (6 bases). Germline values: CDR1 SGDLS, CDR2 YYNGEE. V was clipped by 2 bases and J by 2 bases, with 16 bases between them. CDR3 size: 16 residues. CDR3: CASSVLGGTGQETQYF. The CDR3 bases are TGTGCCAGCAGCGTCCTTGGAGGGACGGGACAAGAGACCCAGTACTTC.

This clonotype was seen ten or more times. This sequence joins TRBV7-9 and TRBJ1-2; unclear D gene. V lost 5 bases and J 8 bases, leaving 15 bases between the germline ends. CDR3 length equals 13 residues. Germline CDR1 is SEHNR and CDR2 is FQNEAQ (reference sequence). CDR3 in amino acids: CASSPSNSGGYTF. The CDR3 DNA follows: TGTGCCAGCAGCCCCTCAAATTCGGGAGGCTACACCTTC.

This clonotype was detected many times. The rearrangement joins TRBV5-1 to TRBJ2-1; TRBD2 matches at 9 bases. V shed 1 base, J shed 9 bases, and the junction held 5 bases outside the gene matches. In germline, CDR1 is SGHRS, CDR2 YFSETQ. The CDR3 length is 14 residues. CDR3 nucleotides: TGCGCCAGCAGCTTGATAGCGGGAGCCGGTGAGCAGTTCTTC. Translated, it gives CASSLIAGAGEQFF.

This clonotype was seen at least ten times. The V and J genes are TRBV30 and TRBJ1-1; D may be TRBD1 (5 bases). The V gene's germline CDR1 is GTSNPN and CDR2 SVGIG (reference sequence). Deletions cut 0 bases from V and 7 bases from J, with 12 bases between. The CDR3 is 13 residues long. CDR3 bases: TGTGCCTGGAGTGTAAATGGGGCTGGTGAAGCTTTCTTT. Its protein product is CAWSVNGAGEAFF.

This chain joins TRBV18 and TRBJ2-7; TRBD2 might be the D (6 bases). Germline loops: CDR1 KGHSH, CDR2 LQKENI. CDR3 length equals 13 residues. Trimming pared 3 bases from V and 5 bases from J, leaving 11 bases between. CDR3: CASSPGGIHEQYF. CDR3 coding DNA: TGTGCCAGCTCACCGGGGGGTATCCACGAGCAGTACTTC. Full variable domain (missing parts from reference TRBV18 and TRBJ2-7): NAGVMQNPRHLVRRRGQEARLRCSPMKGHSHVYWYRQLPEEGLKFMVYLQKENIIDESGMPKERFSAEFPKEGPSILRIQQVVRGDSAAYFCASSPGGIHEQYFGPGTRLTVT.

This clonotype came up many times. CDR3 sequence reads: CSARAGQGRSNEQFF. Written as DNA, the CDR3 is TGCAGTGCTAGAGCGGGACAGGGAAGAAGCAATGAGCAGTTCTTC. The rearrangement links TRBV20-1 to TRBJ2-1; 9 bases fit TRBD1. Germline CDR1 is DFQATT and CDR2 is SNEGSKA (reference sequence). Trimming cost V 1 base and J 6 bases; bases outside gene matches: 7. The CDR3 has 15 residues.

This clonotype was recorded many times. The rearrangement joins TRBV4-3 to TRBJ2-3; D is ambiguous. Trimming shortened V by 0 bases and J by 5 bases, and 6 bases separated the two germline ends. The CDR3 is 13 residues long. The germline V gene encodes CDR1 LGHNA and CDR2 YSLEER. The CDR3: CASSQDLGDTQYF. The DNA for the CDR3 is TGCGCCAGCAGCCAAGATCTCGGAGATACGCAGTATTTT.

This clonotype was recorded at least ten times. The chain has TRBV28 and TRBJ1-2; 7 bases align to TRBD1. CDR1 is MDHEN and CDR2 is SYDVKM in the germline V gene. The trim removed 3 bases at V and 5 bases at J, leaving 9 bases unmatched. The CDR3 sequence is 15 residues long. The CDR3 DNA reads as TGTGCCAGCAGTTTGGGAGGGGGCGTAAGGTATGGCTACACCTTC. As protein: CASSLGGGVRYGYTF.

This clonotype has a count of ten or more. V and J are TRBV5-8 and TRBJ1-1; a weak D match, TRBD1 (5 bases). The V end was cut by 2 bases, the J end by 3 bases, with 11 bases between. CDR1 and CDR2 (germline): SGHTS, YDEGEE. The CDR3 totals 14 residues. CDR3 bases: TGTGCCAGCAGCTTTAGGGGAAAGGACACTGAAGCTTTCTTT. It is translated as CASSFRGKDTEAFF.

The J gene is TRBJ1-5, the V gene TRBV24-1, with 8 positions matching TRBD1. V shed 4 bases and J 6 bases; nucleotides not matched to a gene: 10. Germline V CDR1 and CDR2: KGHDR, SFDVKD. This CDR3 region has 16 residues. The CDR3 DNA reads TGTGCCACCAGTGACCCACGCACAGGGGGTAGTCAGCCCCAGCATTTT. Translating it yields CATSDPRTGGSQPQHF.

In its sample, this clonotype was seen a few times. The V call is TRBV9, the J call TRBJ2-2, with D perhaps matching TRBD1 (5 bases). The CDR3 has 15 residues. The germline V gene encodes CDR1 SGDLS and CDR2 YYNGEE. V was clipped by 0 bases and J by 3 bases, with 9 bases between them. The CDR3 is CASSVAGRDTGELFF. In nucleotides, the CDR3 is TGTGCCAGCAGCGTAGCTGGCAGGGACACCGGGGAGCTGTTTTTT.

For this clonotype: The junction differs from germline at one of its ends, possibly a read error. The chain combines TRBV27 with TRBJ1-2; D uncertain. The CDR3 sequence is 14 residues long. The germline V gene has CDR1 MNHEY and CDR2 SMNVEV (reference sequence). The DNA for the CDR3 is TGTGCCAGCAGTTTTGGGCATTCGAACTATGGCTACGCCTTC. Translating gives CASSFGHSNYGYAF.

There are many counts of this clonotype. This rearrangement joins TRBV18 to TRBJ1-5; 7 bases agree with TRBD1. Germline assignment: CDR1 KGHSH and CDR2 LQKENI. This CDR3 has 15 residues. The junction had 8 bases not matched to a gene; V was cut back by 5 bases and J by 4 bases. DNA for the CDR3: TGTGCCAGCTCAGACTACAGGGGACGAAATCAGCCCCAGCATTTT. Amino acids: CASSDYRGRNQPQHF. The whole variable domain, remainder taken from reference TRBV18 and TRBJ1-5, is NAGVMQNPRHLVRRRGQEARLRCSPMKGHSHVYWYRQLPEEGLKFMVYLQKENIIDESGMPKERFSAEFPKEGPSILRIQQVVRGDSAAYFCASSDYRGRNQPQHFGDGTRLSIL.

This clonotype was seen at least ten times. CDR3 DNA: TGTGCCAGCAACTTCGGGCAGGGGAGTAATGAGCAGTTCTTC. This gives the protein CASNFGQGSNEQFF. The chain links TRBV11-2 to TRBJ2-1, with D perhaps TRBD1 (6 bases). CDR3 length: 14 amino acids. Germline V gene data show CDR1 as SGHAT and CDR2 as FQNNGV. The V and J ends lost 7 bases and 7 bases respectively, with 17 bases between them.

As for this clonotype: This may be a read error, as it is one base from a much larger clone. The rearrangement links TRBV7-2 to TRBJ2-3; D is uncertain. Germline V gene data show CDR1 as SGHTA and CDR2 as FQGNSA. The CDR3 extends over 13 amino acids. The CDR3 region is CASSLWVADTRYF. CDR3 DNA: TGTGCCAGCAGCTTATGGGTAGCAGATACGCGGTATTTT.

This clonotype was detected ten times or more. The chain has TRBV9 and TRBJ2-5, with 7 bases identical to TRBD2. In germline, CDR1 is SGDLS, CDR2 YYNGEE. The CDR3 consists of 13 residues. J was trimmed by 7 bases and V by 3 bases; bases with no gene match: 6. CDR3 in amino acids: CASSGGGGGTQYF. In DNA form, the CDR3 reads TGTGCCAGCAGCGGCGGGGGTGGAGGGACCCAGTACTTC.

This sequence joins TRBV12-3 or TRBV12-4 and TRBJ2-3; possible D gene TRBD2, 5 bases. The CDR3 consists of 15 residues. Between the trimmed V and J ends, which lost 6 bases and 2 bases, there was a span of 15 bases. As DNA, the CDR3 is TGTGCCAGCAGCGTATACGGCGGGCCCACAGATACGCAGTATTTT. Residues: CASSVYGGPTDTQYF.

Ten or more counts support this clonotype. This chain joins TRBV30 and TRBJ2-3, with 9 bases that match TRBD2. The ends lost 3 bases at V and 1 base at J; junction bases unmatched: 5. The CDR3 sequence is 15 residues long. Germline CDR1 is GTSNPN and CDR2 is SVGIG (reference sequence). The CDR3 DNA is TGTGCCTGGAGCCGACTAGCGGAAGGCACAGATACGCAGTATTTT. Protein: CAWSRLAEGTDTQYF.